These 25 T cell receptor beta chains were all obtained from the same sample, sequenced in a study of blood T cell repertoires in COVID-19. Using immunoSEQ multiplex PCR, the repertoire was profiled, and TCRdb retains in-frame clones only, with some absent. The table shows around 310,000 clones, with around 90% occurring only once. Sequencing was performed on peripheral blood. The receptors here all came from a woman in her twenties or thirties with COVID-19, enrolled during active disease.

The chain links TRBV6-5 to TRBJ2-7; D call uncertain. Germline CDR1 is MNHEY and CDR2 is SVGAGI. The CDR3 loop spans 12 amino acids. The V gene lost 5 bases and the J gene lost 5 bases, with 10 bases spanning the gap. The CDR3 protein is CASSRTVDEQYF. The CDR3, as DNA: TGTGCCAGCAGTCGAACAGTTGACGAGCAGTACTTC.

V usage is TRBV2 and J usage is TRBJ1-3; a weak D match, TRBD1 (6 bases). Germline V gene data show CDR1 as SNHLY and CDR2 as FYNNEI. The length of the CDR3 is 14 residues. V lost 6 bases, J lost 4 bases, and 13 bases lay in between. The CDR3 is CASRKTGMGNTIYF. CDR3 coding DNA: TGTGCCAGCAGAAAAACAGGGATGGGAAACACCATATATTTT.

CDR3 in DNA: TGTGCCAGCAGCCGTAGCGTTGGACGGGAAAAACTGTTTTTT. Protein product: CASSRSVGREKLFF. The rearrangement uses TRBV7-8 and TRBJ1-4; no definite D call. V dropped 5 bases and J dropped 8 bases, with 15 bases sitting between them. Germline V CDR1 and CDR2: SGHVS, FQNEAQ. The CDR3 contains 14 residues. The whole variable domain, remainder taken from reference TRBV7-8 and TRBJ1-4, is GAGVSQSPRYKVAKRGQDVALRCDPISGHVSLFWYQQALGQGPEFLTYFQNEAQLDKSGLPSDRFFAERPEGSVSTLKIQRTQQEDSAVYLCASSRSVGREKLFFGSGTQLSVL.

The J gene is TRBJ1-2, the V gene TRBV6-2 or TRBV6-3; tentative D call: TRBD1 (5 bases). Germline CDR1 MNHEY, CDR2 SVGEGT. V was trimmed by 6 bases and J by 4 bases, leaving 12 bases between them. This CDR3 is built from 13 residues. CDR3 sequence (DNA): TGTGCCAGCAGCCCTAGACAGACCTATGGCTACACCTTC. Translation: CASSPRQTYGYTF.

This chain uses TRBV30 with TRBJ1-2, with D tentatively TRBD1 (6 bases). CDR3 length: 14 residues. CDR1 is GTSNPN and CDR2 is SVGIG in the germline V gene (reference sequence). The V end was cut by 7 bases, the J end by 8 bases, with 23 bases between. CDR3 DNA sequence: TGTGCCTACACTCACTTGGGGGCAGGATGGGGCTACACCTTC. Its protein product is CAYTHLGAGWGYTF.

J is TRBJ2-5 and V is TRBV2; D is possibly TRBD2 (6 bases). V was trimmed by 6 bases and J by 4 bases, leaving 15 bases between them. Germline-derived CDR1 and CDR2 are SNHLY and FYNNEI. This CDR3 comprises 14 residues. CDR3 DNA: TGTGCCAGCAGGAGGACTAATCTGGGAGAGACCCAGTACTTC. Residues: CASRRTNLGETQYF.

The rearrangement joins TRBV19 to TRBJ1-5, with TRBD1 as a possible D gene (6 bases). The germline CDR1 and CDR2 sequences are LNHDA and SQIVND (reference sequence). This CDR3 has 16 residues. The V end was cut by 5 bases, the J end by 0 bases, with 14 bases between. The CDR3 coding sequence is TGTGCCAGTAGTCAATGGACAGTTTATAGCAATCAGCCCCAGCATTTT. Amino acids: CASSQWTVYSNQPQHF.

The rearrangement links TRBV5-1 to TRBJ2-1; possibly TRBD2 for D (5 bases). Germline CDR1 reads SGHRS; CDR2 reads YFSETQ. V was cut by 5 bases and J by 6 bases, with 18 bases left in between. CDR3 length: 15 amino acids. The CDR3 loop is CASSKDGDRLNEQFF. In nucleotides, the CDR3 is TGCGCCAGCAGTAAGGACGGGGATCGCCTCAATGAGCAGTTCTTC.

The gene calls are TRBV18 and TRBJ2-7, with 8 bases matching TRBD1. The J segment lost 3 bases and the V segment lost 1 base, leaving 11 bases of the junction unmatched. This CDR3 has 17 amino acids. Germline assignment: CDR1 KGHSH and CDR2 LQKENI. This chain's CDR3 is CASSPLSTGGGNYEQYF. The CDR3 nucleotides read TGTGCCAGCTCACCACTGTCAACAGGGGGTGGAAACTACGAGCAGTACTTC.

The chain carries TRBV5-1 and TRBJ1-3; D is unclear. The V gene's germline CDR1 is SGHRS and CDR2 YFSETQ. The CDR3 contains 15 residues. Trimming pared 4 bases from V and 1 base from J, leaving 12 bases between. The CDR3 sequence: CASSPTLGSGNTIYF. The CDR3 nucleotides read TGCGCCAGCAGCCCTACGCTCGGTTCTGGAAACACCATATATTTT.

The chain joins TRBV7-2 to TRBJ2-3; D ambiguous. Deletions cut 4 bases from V and 6 bases from J, with 8 bases between. The CDR3 runs 12 residues. CDR1 is SGHTA, CDR2 FQGNSA, per germline. CDR3 in DNA: TGTGCCAGCAGCTCGTACTGGGATACGCAGTATTTT. Protein: CASSSYWDTQYF.

The chain employs TRBV30 and TRBJ1-5; no clear D. The CDR3 has 12 residues. CDR1 is GTSNPN and CDR2 is SVGIG in the germline V gene (reference sequence). Between the trimmed V and J ends, which lost 6 bases and 6 bases, there was a span of 12 bases. The chain's CDR3 is CACRGEGQPQHF. DNA of the CDR3: TGTGCCTGCCGCGGGGAAGGTCAGCCCCAGCATTTT.

The chain is built from TRBV6-5 and TRBJ1-2; D gene ambiguous. The CDR3 spans 13 residues. Germline CDR1 and CDR2: MNHEY and SVGAGI. Trimming stripped 0 bases from V and 8 bases from J, with 10 bases between. CDR3 DNA: TGTGCCAGCAGTTACTCGTTATTTGGCGGCTACACCTTC. Protein sequence: CASSYSLFGGYTF.

The chain has TRBV4-3 and TRBJ2-7; 11 bases fit TRBD1. Trimming cost V 2 bases and J 2 bases; bases outside gene matches: 5. This CDR3 region has 16 residues. Germline V CDR1 and CDR2: LGHNA, YSLEER. The CDR3 spells CASSQLRGQGAYEQYF. DNA for the CDR3: TGCGCCAGCAGCCAACTCCGGGGACAGGGGGCCTACGAGCAGTACTTC.

The chain combines TRBV6-4 with TRBJ1-2; 7 nucleotides line up with TRBD1. CDR3 size: 14 residues. Unmatched junction bases numbered 8, after V lost 4 bases and J lost 6 bases. In germline, CDR1 is MRHNA, CDR2 SNTAGT. CDR3 bases: TGTGCCAGCAGTGCCCCACAGGGGAACGATGGCTACACCTTC. As protein: CASSAPQGNDGYTF.

V usage is TRBV4-1 and J usage is TRBJ1-4, with D possibly matching TRBD1 (6 bases). Trimming pared 1 base from V and 5 bases from J, leaving 11 bases between. The CDR3 loop spans 15 amino acids. Germline-derived CDR1 and CDR2 are MGHRA and YSYEKL. CDR3 nucleotide sequence: TGCGCCAGCAGCCAAGGACAGGTCCTGAATGAAAAACTGTTTTTT. This gives the protein CASSQGQVLNEKLFF.

V gene TRBV9 combines with J gene TRBJ2-3; 12 bases match TRBD2. Trimming removed 0 bases from V and 1 base from J; junction bases left unmatched: 0. The germline V gene has CDR1 SGDLS and CDR2 YYNGEE. The CDR3 spans 16 residues. The CDR3: CASSVGTSGGTDTQYF. The CDR3 DNA reads as TGTGCCAGCAGCGTAGGGACTAGCGGGGGCACAGATACGCAGTATTTT.

The rearrangement links TRBV28 to TRBJ2-1, with a possible D match to TRBD2 (5 bases). The germline V gene has CDR1 MDHEN and CDR2 SYDVKM. Trimming stripped 7 bases from V and 2 bases from J, with 12 bases between. This CDR3 has 14 residues. CDR3 in DNA: TGTGCCAGCAACCCGGACTTTACCTACAATGAGCAGTTCTTC. Translated: CASNPDFTYNEQFF.

This clone was detected once. The chain uses TRBV6-5 and TRBJ2-1; 8 nucleotides agree with TRBD2. V trimming: 8 bases; J trimming: 7 bases; junction bases outside the gene matches: 7. Germline CDR1 and CDR2: MNHEY and SVGAGI. The length of the CDR3 is 13 residues. DNA of the CDR3: TGTGCCAGCTGGACTAGCAGTTTGAATGAGCAGTTCTTC. Translation gives CASWTSSLNEQFF.

The genes are TRBV9 and TRBJ2-2; possible D gene TRBD1, 6 bases. The length of the CDR3 is 15 residues. Germline loops: CDR1 SGDLS, CDR2 YYNGEE. V dropped 3 bases and J dropped 0 bases, with 9 bases sitting between them. CDR3 protein: CASSAGTTNTGELFF. The CDR3 nucleotides are TGTGCCAGCAGCGCTGGGACAACGAACACCGGGGAGCTGTTTTTT.

This rearrangement joins TRBV24-1 to TRBJ2-5; perhaps TRBD2 as D (6 bases). The CDR3 extends over 14 amino acids. Germline CDR1 is KGHDR and CDR2 is SFDVKD. V was trimmed by 5 bases and J by 5 bases, leaving 14 bases between them. This chain's CDR3 is CATSAVGGGETQYF. For the CDR3, the DNA is TGTGCCACCAGTGCCGTTGGGGGAGGCGAGACCCAGTACTTC.

V and J are TRBV5-8 and TRBJ2-3; weak D call: TRBD1 (6 bases). The V gene lost 3 bases and the J gene lost 6 bases, with 14 bases spanning the gap. The germline CDR1 and CDR2 sequences are SGHTS and YDEGEE. CDR3 length equals 14 residues. CDR3 amino acids: CASSSVGGADTQYF. CDR3 bases: TGTGCCAGCAGCTCGGTAGGGGGAGCCGATACGCAGTATTTT.

The chain carries TRBV28 and TRBJ1-6, with D perhaps TRBD1 (5 bases). Trimming removed 4 bases at V and 8 bases at J, with 18 bases between. This CDR3 has 16 amino acids. Per germline, CDR1 MDHEN and CDR2 SYDVKM. CDR3 sequence: CASSSPRETVYSPLHF. The CDR3 nucleotides are TGTGCCAGCAGTTCCCCCCGTGAGACAGTCTATTCACCCCTCCACTTT.

This chain links TRBV18 with TRBJ1-6; no definite D call. V was pared by 0 bases and J by 10 bases, with 10 bases between. The CDR3 totals 14 residues. CDR1 KGHSH and CDR2 LQKENI come from the germline V gene. The CDR3: CASSPPIAGSPLHF. CDR3 coding DNA: TGTGCCAGCTCACCACCGATAGCGGGATCACCCCTCCACTTT.

This clone was observed a handful of times. The chain is built from TRBV6-2 or TRBV6-3 and TRBJ2-7; TRBD2 might be the D (6 bases). The ends were cut back, 4 bases at V and 0 bases at J, with 13 bases in the middle. The V gene's germline CDR1 is MNHEY and CDR2 SVGEGT. The CDR3 has 15 residues. CDR3 nucleotides: TGTGCCAGCAGTTGGGAGGCGGGGCGCTCCTACGAGCAGTACTTC. Its translation: CASSWEAGRSYEQYF.